One and the same sample provided the 21 T cell receptor beta chains below, sequenced in a study of T cells in Graves' hyperthyroidism and ophthalmopathy. From RNA transcripts, TCR beta CDR3 regions were amplified. TCR CDR3 regions were first amplified by RT-PCR with HTBI primers. MiXCR, run by TCRdb on the multiplex PCR reads, gives a single entry per CDR3 protein. The sample has around 500,000 distinct CDR3 sequences, under 25% seen once. Input material: blood. The receptors here all came from a woman in her 70s with Graves' ophthalmopathy.

This sequence joins TRBV3-1 and TRBJ2-5; no reliable D call. The CDR3 runs 13 residues. Trimming cost V 4 bases and J 7 bases, with 13 bases left between them. The germline gives CDR1 LGHDT, CDR2 YNNKEL (reference sequence). CDR3 protein: CASSLSRSGTQYF. CDR3 nucleotide sequence: TGTGCCAGCAGCCTCTCCAGGTCGGGGACCCAGTACTTC.

This chain links TRBV6-2 or TRBV6-3 with TRBJ2-1; the D is unclear. CDR1 is MNHEY, CDR2 SVGEGT, per germline. This CDR3 has 13 amino acids. V lost 2 bases, J lost 13 bases, and 15 bases lay in between. In DNA, the CDR3 is TGTGCCAGCAGTTACGGACGGACCGAAGAACAGTTCTTC. Its protein product is CASSYGRTEEQFF.

On this clonotype: A much larger clone differs by one base, so this may be a read error. The chain joins TRBV27 to TRBJ1-2; unclear D gene. The CDR3 contains 13 residues. The germline V gene encodes CDR1 MNHEY and CDR2 SMNVEV (reference sequence). The CDR3: CASSLRVNYGHTF. The DNA of the CDR3 is TGTGCCAGCAGTTTAAGGGTCAACTATGGCCACACCTTC.

The chain employs TRBV18 and TRBJ1-2; maybe TRBD1 (5 bases). Germline V lookup: CDR1 KGHSH, CDR2 LQKENI. The CDR3 is made up of 13 amino acids. Trimming removed 3 bases at V and 3 bases at J, with 8 bases between. The CDR3: CASSPTEDYGYTF. CDR3 in DNA: TGTGCCAGCTCACCGACAGAGGACTATGGCTACACCTTC.

This clonotype was seen more than once but under ten times. The chain is built from TRBV7-9 and TRBJ2-5; TRBD2 matches at 7 bases. Trimming took 5 bases from V and 2 from J; bases not matched to a gene: 8. The CDR3 has 15 amino acids. The germline V gene encodes CDR1 SEHNR and CDR2 FQNEAQ (reference sequence). The CDR3 DNA is TGTGCCAGCAGCACCCCCTCTAGCGGTCAAGAGACCCAGTACTTC. It codes for CASSTPSSGQETQYF.

V and J are TRBV11-2 and TRBJ2-7; the D call may be TRBD1 or TRBD2 (5 bases each). Trimming removed 5 bases at V and 3 bases at J, with 14 bases between. CDR1 and CDR2 (germline): SGHAT, FQNNGV. The length of the CDR3 is 14 residues. CDR3 sequence (DNA): TGTGCCAGCAGCATCGAGGCAGGGAGCTACGAGCAGTACTTC. Translating gives CASSIEAGSYEQYF.

V usage is TRBV27 and J usage is TRBJ2-5; 9 bases line up with TRBD1. Germline V CDR1 and CDR2: MNHEY, SMNVEV (reference sequence). The CDR3 has 14 amino acids. Germline trimming cut 5 bases from V and 4 bases from J; bases unmatched to any gene: 5. In DNA, the CDR3 is TGTGCCAGCAGTCTCCGGGACAGGGTAGAGACCCAGTACTTC. It specifies CASSLRDRVETQYF.

The chain carries TRBV5-1 and TRBJ2-3; TRBD2 matches 10 bases. V shed 0 bases, J shed 2 bases, and the junction held 6 bases outside the gene matches. Germline assignment: CDR1 SGHRS and CDR2 YFSETQ. CDR3 length equals 17 residues. The CDR3 sequence: CASSLGSSGGNTDTQYF. The CDR3 DNA sequence: TGCGCCAGCAGCTTGGGGTCTAGCGGGGGAAACACAGATACGCAGTATTTT.

In this sample, this clonotype turned up many times. A much larger clone lies a single base off, so this may be a read error. The chain joins TRBV12-3 or TRBV12-4 to TRBJ2-7; D not certain. The CDR3 consists of 11 residues. V was pared by 6 bases and J by 4 bases, with 7 bases between. CDR3 in amino acids: CASSIEYEQYF. The CDR3 region has the DNA TGTGCCAGCAGCATAGAGTACGAGCAGTACTTC.

This chain links TRBV12-3 or TRBV12-4 with TRBJ1-2; D is undetermined. V was shortened by 8 bases and J by 7 bases, with 17 bases between the two germline ends. This CDR3 has 13 amino acids. CDR3 region: CASLFRRWGGYTF. The CDR3 DNA is TGTGCCAGCCTGTTTCGGAGGTGGGGTGGCTACACCTTC.

The chain joins TRBV25-1 to TRBJ2-7, with no clear D. V was trimmed by 3 bases and J by 3 bases, leaving 6 bases between them. Per germline, CDR1 MGHDK and CDR2 SYGVNS. This CDR3 region has 12 residues. The CDR3 DNA is TGTGCCAGCAGTGAGACCTACTACGAGCAGTACTTC. Amino acid sequence: CASSETYYEQYF.

With respect to this clonotype: This may be a read error: a much more frequent sequence differs by one nucleotide. The rearrangement joins TRBV6-1 to TRBJ1-2; D unclear. The germline V gene has CDR1 MNHNS and CDR2 SASEGT. The CDR3 totals 14 residues. The CDR3 nucleotides are TGTGCCGGCAGTGAGAGTAGTCCCGTGGTTGGCTACACCTTC. This sequence encodes CAGSESSPVVGYTF.

This clonotype was seen a handful of times. The chain couples TRBV27 to TRBJ2-1; TRBD1 matches 10 bases. With 5 bases clipped from V and 5 bases from J, the junction kept 3 bases outside the gene matches. CDR1 and CDR2 from the germline V gene are MNHEY and SMNVEV (reference sequence). CDR3 length: 14 residues. The CDR3 here is CASSRGTGDNEQFF. The CDR3 nucleotides are TGTGCCAGCAGTCGGGGGACAGGGGACAATGAGCAGTTCTTC.

The chain is built from TRBV25-1 and TRBJ2-2; TRBD1 or TRBD2 may be the D gene (5 bases each). Trimming cost V 7 bases and J 4 bases, with 10 bases left between them. The V gene's germline CDR1 is MGHDK and CDR2 SYGVNS. This CDR3 contains 13 residues. The CDR3 nucleotides read TGTGCCAGCATTGAGGGGAGCACCGGGGAGCTGTTTTTT. This sequence encodes CASIEGSTGELFF.

In its sample, this clonotype was seen a few times. V usage is TRBV5-1 and J usage is TRBJ2-7; D might be TRBD1 (5 bases). CDR3 length equals 15 residues. With 0 bases removed from V and 4 bases from J, the gap between germline ends came to 14 bases. Germline V gene data show CDR1 as SGHRS and CDR2 as YFSETQ. In DNA, the CDR3 is TGCGCCAGCAGCTTGGGGCAGGGAAGTTGGTACGAGCAGTACTTC. This encodes CASSLGQGSWYEQYF.

This clonotype was seen more than once but under ten times. The chain uses TRBV10-3 and TRBJ2-3, with TRBD2 matching over 8 bases. This CDR3 has 14 residues. The V gene end was trimmed by 6 bases and the J gene end by 1 base; junction bases not matched to a gene: 3. CDR1 is ENHRY, CDR2 SYGVKD, per germline. CDR3 sequence (DNA): TGTGCCATCAGACTAGCGGCGGGCACAGATACGCAGTATTTT. It specifies CAIRLAAGTDTQYF.

V gene TRBV7-2 combines with J gene TRBJ1-5; possible D gene TRBD1, 5 bases. The V gene lost 1 base and the J gene lost 3 bases, with 10 bases spanning the gap. The CDR3 loop spans 15 amino acids. Germline V gives CDR1 SGHTA, CDR2 FQGNSA. The CDR3 reads CASSLGGGPNQPQHF. In nucleotides, the CDR3 is TGTGCCAGCAGCTTAGGTGGGGGTCCCAATCAGCCCCAGCATTTT.

This clonotype was observed a handful of times. The rearrangement links TRBV4-1 to TRBJ2-7, with 7 positions matching TRBD2. The CDR3 runs 16 residues. Germline CDR1 reads MGHRA; CDR2 reads YSYEKL. V shed 3 bases, J shed 4 bases, and the junction held 12 bases outside the gene matches. The CDR3 DNA follows: TGCGCCAGCAGCCAGGACCTTGGGACTAATATGTACGAGCAGTACTTC. Translating it yields CASSQDLGTNMYEQYF.

This clonotype came up many times. This chain connects TRBV6-2 or TRBV6-3 to TRBJ1-5, with no clear D. The CDR3 extends over 13 amino acids. Looked up from germline, CDR1 is MNHEY and CDR2 is SVGEGT. Trimming left V 2 bases short and J 8 bases short, with 10 bases between. The CDR3: CASSYEILEPQHF. CDR3 DNA sequence: TGTGCCAGCAGTTACGAAATCTTGGAGCCCCAGCATTTT.

The chain uses TRBV29-1 and TRBJ2-1; 8 bases are shared with TRBD2. Germline CDR1 and CDR2: SQVTM and ANQGSEA. V dropped 3 bases and J dropped 7; count of bases not matched to a gene: 8. This CDR3 has 14 amino acids. The DNA for the CDR3 is TGCAGCGTTGACGGACTAGCTGCCAGGAATGAGCAGTTCTTC. As protein: CSVDGLAARNEQFF.

The chain recombines TRBV7-9 with TRBJ2-5, with TRBD2 matching 12 bases. The CDR3 contains 16 residues. With V trimmed by 3 bases and J by 5 bases, 7 bases remained unmatched. In germline, CDR1 is SEHNR, CDR2 FQNEAQ (reference sequence). The DNA of the CDR3 is TGTGCCAGCAGCTTGGCTAGCGGGAGGGCCACTGAGACCCAGTACTTC. Protein sequence: CASSLASGRATETQYF. The whole variable domain, filled in from reference TRBV7-9 and TRBJ2-5, reads DTGVSQNPRHKITKRGQNVTFRCDPISEHNRLYWYRQTLGQGPEFLTYFQNEAQLEKSRLLSDRFSAERPKGSFSTLEIQRTEQGDSAMYLCASSLASGRATETQYFGPGTRLLVL.